The 10 T cell receptor beta chains in this list originate from one sample, sequenced in a study of blood T cell repertoires in COVID-19. Assay used: immunoSEQ multiplex PCR; TCRdb lists only in-frame clones, some missing. The table includes about 140,000 clones, around 81% detected once. The source material was peripheral blood. These receptor sequences come from a woman aged 55-70 years with acute or convalescent COVID-19.

The V gene is TRBV3-1 (or the pseudogene TRBV3-2), the J gene TRBJ2-1; 9 nucleotides match TRBD1. The germline V gene encodes CDR1 LGHDT and CDR2 YNNKEL (reference sequence). V dropped 4 bases and J dropped 7; count of bases not matched to a gene: 8. The CDR3 runs 15 residues. CDR3 amino acids: CASSRGTGLVNEQFF. The CDR3 DNA reads as TGTGCCAGCAGCCGAGGGACAGGGCTGGTTAATGAGCAGTTCTTC.

The rearrangement joins TRBV7-9 to TRBJ1-2; D is perhaps TRBD1 (5 bases). The CDR3 extends over 15 amino acids. CDR1 and CDR2 (germline): SEHNR, FQNEAQ (reference sequence). The germline V and J ends were trimmed by 2 bases and 2 bases, with 12 bases remaining between them. CDR3 bases: TGTGCCAGCAGCTTACCCAGGGCGGGGAACTATGGCTACACCTTC. Residues: CASSLPRAGNYGYTF. Full variable domain (outside the CDR3, taken from reference TRBV7-9 and TRBJ1-2): DTGVSQNPRHKITKRGQNVTFRCDPISEHNRLYWYRQTLGQGPEFLTYFQNEAQLEKSRLLSDRFSAERPKGSFSTLEIQRTEQGDSAMYLCASSLPRAGNYGYTFGSGTRLTVV.

This clone appeared a few times. This chain uses TRBV28 with TRBJ1-2; unclear D gene. This CDR3 contains 12 residues. Between the trimmed V and J ends, which lost 5 bases and 6 bases, there was a span of 10 bases. Germline V gene data show CDR1 as MDHEN and CDR2 as SYDVKM. CDR3 in amino acids: CASSPRGHGYTF. DNA of the CDR3: TGTGCCAGCAGTCCCCGGGGTCATGGCTACACCTTC.

The chain combines TRBV5-4 with TRBJ2-1; D possibly corresponds to TRBD1 (5 bases). The CDR3 sequence is 16 residues long. Germline CDR1 reads SGHNT; CDR2 reads YYREEE (reference sequence). Between the trimmed V and J ends, which lost 5 bases and 0 bases, there was a span of 15 bases. CDR3 bases: TGTGCCAGCAGAACCCAGGGCGCCAGCTCCTACAATGAGCAGTTCTTC. Encoded protein: CASRTQGASSYNEQFF.

The chain recombines TRBV28 with TRBJ1-5, with D unresolved. Germline assignment: CDR1 MDHEN and CDR2 SYDVKM. The V gene lost 6 bases and the J gene lost 7 bases, with 19 bases spanning the gap. This CDR3 is 15 amino acids long. Here the CDR3 reads CASRHERSAPQPQHF. The CDR3 DNA reads as TGTGCCAGCAGACACGAGCGGTCAGCCCCCCAGCCCCAGCATTTT.

DNA of the CDR3: TGTGCCAGCAGCGTAGAGGGGAGGACTAATGAAAAACTGTTTTTT. The encoded protein is CASSVEGRTNEKLFF. V gene TRBV9 combines with J gene TRBJ1-4; TRBD1 might be the D (5 bases). In germline, CDR1 is SGDLS, CDR2 YYNGEE. This CDR3 is 15 amino acids long. V lost 0 bases and J lost 2, with 8 bases in between.

Remarks on this clone: Other DNA variants within this sample encode the same CDR3. The chain combines TRBV19 with TRBJ2-1, with D perhaps TRBD1 (5 bases). CDR1 LNHDA and CDR2 SQIVND come from the germline V gene (reference sequence). V lost 2 bases and J 0 bases, leaving 5 bases between the germline ends. The CDR3 contains 14 residues. The CDR3 DNA follows: TGTGCCAGTAGTATACAGGGCTCCTACAATGAGCAGTTCTTC. Protein product: CASSIQGSYNEQFF.

V usage is TRBV24-1 and J usage is TRBJ2-1; D remains ambiguous. V was clipped by 0 bases and J by 8 bases, with 4 bases between them. Germline V gene sequence: CDR1 KGHDR, CDR2 SFDVKD. CDR3 length equals 12 residues. CDR3 in DNA: TGTGCCACCAGTGATTTGCAATATGAGCAGTTCTTC. It encodes CATSDLQYEQFF.

This clone occurred a few times. The chain carries TRBV6-5 and TRBJ1-6; 8 nucleotides agree with TRBD1. Germline V lookup: CDR1 MNHEY, CDR2 SVGAGI. Trimming took 6 bases from V and 7 from J; bases not matched to a gene: 5. This CDR3 contains 14 residues. The CDR3, as DNA: TGTGCCAGCAGAAAGACAGGGGCCAATTCACCCCTCCACTTT. Its protein product is CASRKTGANSPLHF.

The chain recombines TRBV4-2 with TRBJ2-1, with D perhaps matching TRBD2 (6 bases). V was trimmed by 0 bases and J by 8 bases, leaving 11 bases between them. CDR1 LGHNA and CDR2 YNFKEQ come from the germline V gene. This CDR3 region has 14 residues. The CDR3 is CASSQDAASDEQFF. CDR3 nucleotides: TGTGCCAGCAGCCAAGATGCGGCTAGCGATGAGCAGTTCTTC.